One sample yielded the 4 T cell receptor beta chains listed below, sequenced in a study of shared clonotypes between healthy human individuals. Some clones are missing from TCRdb's copy, which holds only in-frame ones; the method was immunoSEQ multiplex PCR. The sample has some 2.1 million clones, about 95% seen once. The sample comprised naive CD4+ T cells sorted from blood. Subset: CD45RA+ positively selected. These receptor sequences come from a man aged 18 to 29 in good health.

V gene TRBV6-1 combines with J gene TRBJ2-1; 11 bases agree with TRBD2. V shed 3 bases and J 7 bases; nucleotides not matched to a gene: 8. CDR1 and CDR2 from the germline V gene are MNHNS and SASEGT. The CDR3 is 16 amino acids. In DNA form, the CDR3 reads TGTGCCAGCAGTGAGAGACTAGCGGGGCCGGGGAATGAGCAGTTCTTC. Residues: CASSERLAGPGNEQFF.

This chain uses TRBV19 with TRBJ2-6; D gene uncertain. V was pared by 6 bases and J by 2 bases, with 2 bases between. The CDR3 contains 12 residues. In germline, CDR1 is LNHDA, CDR2 SQIVND (reference sequence). The CDR3 nucleotides read TGTGCCAGTAGGCCTGGGGCCAACGTCCTGACTTTC. This encodes CASRPGANVLTF.

The chain has TRBV28 and TRBJ2-3; D is undetermined. The CDR3 runs to 12 residues. The V and J ends lost 3 bases and 8 bases respectively, with 9 bases between them. Germline values: CDR1 MDHEN, CDR2 SYDVKM. CDR3 loop: CASSFTSPTQYF. The CDR3 DNA follows: TGTGCCAGCAGTTTCACGTCCCCTACGCAGTATTTT. Looking up the rest from reference TRBV28 and TRBJ2-3 gives the full variable domain: DVKVTQSSRYLVKRTGEKVFLECVQDMDHENMFWYRQDPGLGLRLIYFSYDVKMKEKGDIPEGYSVSREKKERFSLILESASTNQTSMYLCASSFTSPTQYFGPGTRLTVL.

Concerning this clone: A much larger clone lies a single base off, so this may be a read error. The sample contains more than one DNA sequence encoding this CDR3. The chain joins TRBV7-2 to TRBJ2-3; D gene ambiguous. The V gene's germline CDR1 is SGHTA and CDR2 FQGNSA. V was trimmed by 6 bases and J by 2 bases, leaving 3 bases between them. This CDR3 contains 11 residues. CDR3 DNA sequence: TGTGCCAGCAGTTCCACAGATACGCAGTATTTT. Translated: CASSSTDTQYF.